Listed below are T cell receptor beta chains from one sample, sequenced in a study of blood T cell repertoires in COVID-19. Some clones are missing from TCRdb's copy, which holds only in-frame ones; the method was immunoSEQ multiplex PCR. The sample lists over 60,000 clones, about 81% occurring once. Sequencing used peripheral blood. The receptors were sampled from a human donor in a cohort sampled during active COVID-19. CDR3s include the opening cysteine and the closing phenylalanine or tryptophan. The D gene is left open where the match is weak.

cdr3_length v_call d_call cdr3_aa
13 TRBV7-3 NA CASSRFYRETQYF
15 TRBV4-3 NA CASSPTSREGDGYTF
17 TRBV18 NA CASSPPVRLSSYNEQFF
16 TRBV9 TRBD1 CASSAYGTGGADEQFF
16 TRBV11-2 TRBD1 CASSPIRGPAGNTIYF
14 TRBV10-3 TRBD2 CATGRTTSSGEQYF
15 TRBV3-1/TRBV3-2 TRBD2 CASSRTSGKYNEQFF
15 TRBV19 NA CASSIGVGAGETQYF
12 TRBV6-5 NA CASRQSSYGYTF
18 TRBV10-3 TRBD1 CAISAFTNRGQYTGELFF